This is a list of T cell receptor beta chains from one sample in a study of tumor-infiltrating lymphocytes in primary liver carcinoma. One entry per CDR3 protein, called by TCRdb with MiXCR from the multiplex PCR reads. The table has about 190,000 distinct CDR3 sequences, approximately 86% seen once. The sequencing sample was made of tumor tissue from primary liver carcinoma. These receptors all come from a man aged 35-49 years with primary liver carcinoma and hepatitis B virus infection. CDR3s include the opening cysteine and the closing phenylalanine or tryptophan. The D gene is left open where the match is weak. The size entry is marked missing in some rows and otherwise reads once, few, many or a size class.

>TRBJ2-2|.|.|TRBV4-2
TGTGCCAGGAGCCAAGGTCTGGCAGGGCAAGGGGAGCTGTTTTTT
CARSQGLAGQGELFF
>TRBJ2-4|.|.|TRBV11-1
TGTGGCAGCAGCTTTCCATGGACTGGCGGGACCAAAAACATTCAGTACTTC
CGSSFPWTGGTKNIQYF
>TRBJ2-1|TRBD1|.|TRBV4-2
TGTGCCAGCAGCCACGCCGGGGGACAGGGAAACAATGTGCACTTCTTC
CASSHAGGQGNNVHFF
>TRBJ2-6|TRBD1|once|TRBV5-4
TGTGCCACCAGTCAAGGACAGGGGACATCTGGGGTCAACGTCCTGACTTTC
CATSQGQGTSGVNVLTF
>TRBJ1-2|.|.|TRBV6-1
TGTGTCAGCAGTGACCGACTGTTCTATGGCTACATCTTC
CVSSDRLFYGYIF
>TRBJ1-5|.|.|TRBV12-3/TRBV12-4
TGTGCCAGCAGTTTAAATCGGGGTATTAATCAGTCCCAGCATTTT
CASSLNRGINQSQHF
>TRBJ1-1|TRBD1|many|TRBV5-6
TGTGCCAGCAGCTTGGGGGACAGGGTAACTGAAGCTTTCTTT
CASSLGDRVTEAFF
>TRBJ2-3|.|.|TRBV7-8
TGTGCCAGCGGACAGATGGCGGGGCCCCTTAGGGATACGCAGTATTTT
CASGQMAGPLRDTQYF
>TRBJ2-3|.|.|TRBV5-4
TGCGCCAGCAGTCTTCTCCAGGGGGAGGGAGATACGCAGTATTTT
CASSLLQGEGDTQYF
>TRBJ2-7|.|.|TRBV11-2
TGTGTCAGCAATTCTAACAGGAACTCCTACGAACAGTACTTC
CVSNSNRNSYEQYF
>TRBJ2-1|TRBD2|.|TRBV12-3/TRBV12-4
TGTGCCAGTTTGACCAGCGGGAGATACAATGAGCAGTCCTTC
CASLTSGRYNEQSF
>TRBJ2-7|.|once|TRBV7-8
TGTGCCAGCAGCTTATGCAGGGAGAGAGAGCAGTACTTC
CASSLCREREQYF
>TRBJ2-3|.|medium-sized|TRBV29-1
TGCAGCGCCTGGCATGCAGATACGCAGTATTTT
CSAWHADTQYF
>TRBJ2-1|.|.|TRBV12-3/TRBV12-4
TGTGCCAGCATCTCCGCTAGCGACACCTACAATGAGCACTTCTTC
CASISASDTYNEHFF
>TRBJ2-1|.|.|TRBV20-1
TGCAGTGCTACCGACTGGGACGATGAGCAGTTCTTC
CSATDWDDEQFF
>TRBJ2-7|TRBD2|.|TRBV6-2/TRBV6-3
TGTGCCAGCAGTTATAAGCCTAGCGGCTACTACGACCAGTACTTC
CASSYKPSGYYDQYF
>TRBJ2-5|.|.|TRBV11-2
TGTGTCAGTAACTTAACCCCCCATGACGGGGAGACCCAGTACTTC
CVSNLTPHDGETQYF